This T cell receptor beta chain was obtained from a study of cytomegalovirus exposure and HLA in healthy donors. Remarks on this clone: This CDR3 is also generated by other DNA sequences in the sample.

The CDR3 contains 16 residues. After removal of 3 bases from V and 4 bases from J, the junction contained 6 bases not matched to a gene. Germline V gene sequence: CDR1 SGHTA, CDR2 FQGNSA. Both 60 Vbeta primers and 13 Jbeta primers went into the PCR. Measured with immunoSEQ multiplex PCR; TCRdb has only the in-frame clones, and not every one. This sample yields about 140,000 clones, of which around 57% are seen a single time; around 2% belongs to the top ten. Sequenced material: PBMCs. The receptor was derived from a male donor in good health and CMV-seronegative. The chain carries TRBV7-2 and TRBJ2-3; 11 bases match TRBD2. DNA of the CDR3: TGTGCCAGCAGCTTTAGCGGGGGGGCCGGAGCAGATACGCAGTATTTT. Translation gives CASSFSGGAGADTQYF.